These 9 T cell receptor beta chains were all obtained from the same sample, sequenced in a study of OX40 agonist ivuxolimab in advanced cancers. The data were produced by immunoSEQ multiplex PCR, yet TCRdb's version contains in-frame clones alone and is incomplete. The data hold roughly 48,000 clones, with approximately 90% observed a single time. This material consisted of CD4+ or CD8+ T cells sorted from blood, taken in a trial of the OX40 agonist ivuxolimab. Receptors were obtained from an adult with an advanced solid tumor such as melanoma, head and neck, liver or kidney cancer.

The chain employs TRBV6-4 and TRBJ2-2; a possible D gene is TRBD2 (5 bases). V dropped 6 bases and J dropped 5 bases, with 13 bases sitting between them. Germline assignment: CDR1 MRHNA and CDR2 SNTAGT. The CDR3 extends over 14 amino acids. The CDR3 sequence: CASSLEAETGELFF. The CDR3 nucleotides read TGTGCCAGCAGCTTGGAGGCTGAAACCGGGGAGCTGTTTTTT.

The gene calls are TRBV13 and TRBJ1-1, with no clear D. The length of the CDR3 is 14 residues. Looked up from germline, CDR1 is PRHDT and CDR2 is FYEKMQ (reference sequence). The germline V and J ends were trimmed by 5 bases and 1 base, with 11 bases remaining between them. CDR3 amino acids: CASSLPNRNTEAFF. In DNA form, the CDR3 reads TGTGCCAGCAGCCTACCCAACCGGAACACTGAAGCTTTCTTT.

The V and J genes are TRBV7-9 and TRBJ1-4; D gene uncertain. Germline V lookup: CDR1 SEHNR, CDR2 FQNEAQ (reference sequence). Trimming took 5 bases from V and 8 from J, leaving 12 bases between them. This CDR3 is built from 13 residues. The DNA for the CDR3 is TGTGCCAGCAGCCATAAGGACGGCGAAAAACTGTTTTTT. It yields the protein CASSHKDGEKLFF.

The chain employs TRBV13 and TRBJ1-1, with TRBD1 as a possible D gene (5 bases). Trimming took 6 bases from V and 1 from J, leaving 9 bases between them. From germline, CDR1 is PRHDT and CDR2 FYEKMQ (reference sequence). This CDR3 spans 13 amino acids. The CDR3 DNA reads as TGTGCCAGCAGGTGGGGGGGGAACACTGAAGCTTTCTTT. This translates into CASRWGGNTEAFF.

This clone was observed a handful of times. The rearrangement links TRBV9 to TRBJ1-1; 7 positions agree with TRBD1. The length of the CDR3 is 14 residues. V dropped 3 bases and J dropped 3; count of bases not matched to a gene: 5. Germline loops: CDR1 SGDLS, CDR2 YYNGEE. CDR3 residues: CASSARQGDTEAFF. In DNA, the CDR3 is TGTGCCAGCAGCGCTCGACAGGGTGACACTGAAGCTTTCTTT.

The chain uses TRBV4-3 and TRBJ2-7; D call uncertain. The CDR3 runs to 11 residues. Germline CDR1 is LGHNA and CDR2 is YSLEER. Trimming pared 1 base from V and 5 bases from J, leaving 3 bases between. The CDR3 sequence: CASSQGNEQYF. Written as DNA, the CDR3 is TGCGCCAGCAGCCAAGGAAACGAGCAGTACTTC.

CDR3 protein: CASSVASSGRAHEQYF. Here the CDR3 DNA reads TGTGCCAGCAGCGTAGCGTCTAGCGGGAGGGCCCACGAGCAGTACTTC. The genes are TRBV9 and TRBJ2-7; the match to TRBD2 covers 12 bases. Per the germline V gene, CDR1 is SGDLS and CDR2 is YYNGEE. Trimming took 0 bases from V and 5 from J; bases not matched to a gene: 6. The length of the CDR3 is 16 residues.

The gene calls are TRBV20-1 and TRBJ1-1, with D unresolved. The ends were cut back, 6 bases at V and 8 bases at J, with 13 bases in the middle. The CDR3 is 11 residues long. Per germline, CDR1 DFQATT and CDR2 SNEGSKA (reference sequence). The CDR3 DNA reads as TGCAGTGCCTCCGACACCCTCGAAGCTTTCTTT. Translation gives CSASDTLEAFF.

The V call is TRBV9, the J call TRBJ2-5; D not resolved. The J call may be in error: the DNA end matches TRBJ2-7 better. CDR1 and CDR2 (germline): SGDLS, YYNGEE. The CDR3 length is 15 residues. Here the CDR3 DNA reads TGTGCCAGCAGCAAATACGACACGGCGGAGTACGAGCAGTACTTC. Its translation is CASSKYDTAEYEQYF.